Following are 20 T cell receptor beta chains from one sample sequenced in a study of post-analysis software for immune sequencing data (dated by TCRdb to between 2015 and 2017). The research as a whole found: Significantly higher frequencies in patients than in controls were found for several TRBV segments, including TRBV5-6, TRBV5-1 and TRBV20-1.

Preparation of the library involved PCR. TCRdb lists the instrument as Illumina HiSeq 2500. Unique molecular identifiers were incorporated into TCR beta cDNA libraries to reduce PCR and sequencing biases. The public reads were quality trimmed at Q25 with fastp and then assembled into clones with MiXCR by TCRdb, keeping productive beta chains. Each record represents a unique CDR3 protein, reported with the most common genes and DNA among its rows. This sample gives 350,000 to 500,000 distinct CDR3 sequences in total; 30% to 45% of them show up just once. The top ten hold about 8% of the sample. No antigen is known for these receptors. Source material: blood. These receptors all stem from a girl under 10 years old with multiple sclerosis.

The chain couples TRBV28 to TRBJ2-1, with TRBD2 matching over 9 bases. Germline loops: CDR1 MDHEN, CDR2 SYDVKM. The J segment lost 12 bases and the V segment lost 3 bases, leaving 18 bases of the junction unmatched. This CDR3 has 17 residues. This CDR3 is CASSFHASGIDARGQFF. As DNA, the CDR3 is TGTGCCAGCAGTTTTCATGCTAGCGGGATCGATGCACGGGGGCAGTTCTTC.

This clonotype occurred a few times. Here the CDR3 reads CASSLEHTSSYEQYF. The DNA of the CDR3 is TGTGCCAGCAGCTTAGAACATACGAGCTCCTACGAGCAGTACTTC. The chain joins TRBV7-2 to TRBJ2-7, with D unclear. The CDR3 spans 15 residues. The V end was cut by 1 base, the J end by 0 bases, with 10 bases between. Germline-derived CDR1 and CDR2 are SGHTA and FQGNSA.

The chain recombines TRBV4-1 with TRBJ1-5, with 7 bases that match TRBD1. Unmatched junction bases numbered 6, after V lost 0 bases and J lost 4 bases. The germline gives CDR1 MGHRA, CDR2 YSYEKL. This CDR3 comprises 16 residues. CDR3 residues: CASSQDSTGRNQPQHF. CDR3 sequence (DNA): TGCGCCAGCAGCCAAGATTCGACAGGGAGGAATCAGCCCCAGCATTTT.

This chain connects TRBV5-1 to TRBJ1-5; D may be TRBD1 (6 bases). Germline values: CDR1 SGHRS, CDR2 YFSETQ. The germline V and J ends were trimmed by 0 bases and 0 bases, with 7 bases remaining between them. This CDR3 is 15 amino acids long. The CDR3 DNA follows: TGCGCCAGCAGCTTGGACAGGGCTAGCAATCAGCCCCAGCATTTT. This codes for CASSLDRASNQPQHF. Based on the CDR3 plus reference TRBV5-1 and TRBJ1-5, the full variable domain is KAGVTQTPRYLIKTRGQQVTLSCSPISGHRSVSWYQQTPGQGLQFLFEYFSETQRNKGNFPGRFSGRQFSNSRSEMNVSTLELGDSALYLCASSLDRASNQPQHFGDGTRLSIL.

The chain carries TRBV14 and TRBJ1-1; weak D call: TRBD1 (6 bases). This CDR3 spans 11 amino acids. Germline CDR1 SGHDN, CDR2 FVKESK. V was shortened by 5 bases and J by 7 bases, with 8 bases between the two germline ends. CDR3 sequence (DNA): TGTGCCAGCAGCAACAGGGATGAAGCTTTCTTT. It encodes CASSNRDEAFF.

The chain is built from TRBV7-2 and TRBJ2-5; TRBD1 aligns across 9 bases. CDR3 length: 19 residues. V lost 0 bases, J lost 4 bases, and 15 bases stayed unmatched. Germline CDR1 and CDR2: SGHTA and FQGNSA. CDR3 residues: CASSLALTPADRGVETQYF. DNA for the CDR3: TGTGCCAGCAGCTTAGCACTGACACCGGCTGACAGGGGGGTAGAGACCCAGTACTTC.

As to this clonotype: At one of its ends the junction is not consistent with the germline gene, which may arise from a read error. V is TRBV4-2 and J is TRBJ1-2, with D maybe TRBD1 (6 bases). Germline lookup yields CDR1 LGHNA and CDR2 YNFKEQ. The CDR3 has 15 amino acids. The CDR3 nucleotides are TGTGCCAGCAGCCAAGAGGAGGGACATAACCATGGCTACACCTTC. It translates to CASSQEEGHNHGYTF.

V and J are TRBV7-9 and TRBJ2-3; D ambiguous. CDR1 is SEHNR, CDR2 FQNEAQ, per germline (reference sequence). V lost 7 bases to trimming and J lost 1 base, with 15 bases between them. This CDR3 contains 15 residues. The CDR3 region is CASTAWAAGTDTQYF. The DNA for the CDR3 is TGTGCCAGCACCGCGTGGGCTGCTGGCACAGATACGCAGTATTTT.

For the CDR3, the DNA is TGTGCCATCAGTGAGAGGGGGGCTCGGGACACTGAAGCTTTCTTT. It encodes CAISERGARDTEAFF. V and J are TRBV10-3 and TRBJ1-1; weak D call: TRBD1 (6 bases). This CDR3 has 15 amino acids. Trimming removed 2 bases from V and 3 bases from J, with 13 bases in between. Per germline, CDR1 ENHRY and CDR2 SYGVKD.

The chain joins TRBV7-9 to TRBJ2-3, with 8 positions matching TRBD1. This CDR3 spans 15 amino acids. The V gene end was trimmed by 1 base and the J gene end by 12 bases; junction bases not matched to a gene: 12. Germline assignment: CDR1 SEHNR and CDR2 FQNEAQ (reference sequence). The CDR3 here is CASSLEAGGALNQYF. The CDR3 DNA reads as TGTGCCAGCAGCTTAGAGGCAGGGGGCGCACTCAACCAGTATTTT. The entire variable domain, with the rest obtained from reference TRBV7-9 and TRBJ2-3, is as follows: DTGVSQNPRHKITKRGQNVTFRCDPISEHNRLYWYRQTLGQGPEFLTYFQNEAQLEKSRLLSDRFSAERPKGSFSTLEIQRTEQGDSAMYLCASSLEAGGALNQYFGPGTRLTVL.

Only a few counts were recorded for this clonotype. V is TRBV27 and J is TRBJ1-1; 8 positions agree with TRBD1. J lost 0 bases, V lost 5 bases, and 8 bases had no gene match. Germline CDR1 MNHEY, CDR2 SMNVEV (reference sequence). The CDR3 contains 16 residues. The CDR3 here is CASSIQGARLNTEAFF. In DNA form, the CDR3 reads TGTGCCAGCAGTATCCAGGGGGCCCGGCTGAACACTGAAGCTTTCTTT.

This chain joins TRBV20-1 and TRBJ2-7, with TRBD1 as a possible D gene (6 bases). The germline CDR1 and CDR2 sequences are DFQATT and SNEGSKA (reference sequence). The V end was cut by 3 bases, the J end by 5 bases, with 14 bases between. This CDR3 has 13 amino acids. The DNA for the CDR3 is TGCAGTGCTAGCAAACAGGGTTGCGACGAGCAGTACTTC. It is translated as CSASKQGCDEQYF.

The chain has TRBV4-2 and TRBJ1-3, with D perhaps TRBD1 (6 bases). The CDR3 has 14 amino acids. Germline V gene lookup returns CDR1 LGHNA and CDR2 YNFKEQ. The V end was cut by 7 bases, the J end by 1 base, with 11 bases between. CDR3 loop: CASKGEVSGNTIYF. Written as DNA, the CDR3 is TGTGCCAGCAAGGGGGAGGTATCTGGAAACACCATATATTTT.

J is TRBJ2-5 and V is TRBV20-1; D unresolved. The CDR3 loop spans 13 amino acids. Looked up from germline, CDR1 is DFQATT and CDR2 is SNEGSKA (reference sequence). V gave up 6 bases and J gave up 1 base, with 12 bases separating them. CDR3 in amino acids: CSAPAASQETQYF. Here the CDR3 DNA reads TGCAGTGCCCCGGCGGCTAGCCAAGAGACCCAGTACTTC.

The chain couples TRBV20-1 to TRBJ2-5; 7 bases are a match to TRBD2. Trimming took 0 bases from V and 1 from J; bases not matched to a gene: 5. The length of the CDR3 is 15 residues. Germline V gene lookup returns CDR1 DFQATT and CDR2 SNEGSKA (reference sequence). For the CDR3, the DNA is TGCAGTGCTAGAGAAAAGGGGACTATCCAAGAGACCCAGTACTTC. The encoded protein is CSAREKGTIQETQYF.

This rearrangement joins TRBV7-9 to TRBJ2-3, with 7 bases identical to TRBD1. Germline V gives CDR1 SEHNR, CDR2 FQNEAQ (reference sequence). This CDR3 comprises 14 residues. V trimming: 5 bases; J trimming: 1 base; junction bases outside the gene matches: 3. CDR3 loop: CASSGQVGTDTQYF. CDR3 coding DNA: TGTGCCAGCAGCGGACAGGTTGGCACAGATACGCAGTATTTT. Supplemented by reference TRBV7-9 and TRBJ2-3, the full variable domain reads DTGVSQNPRHKITKRGQNVTFRCDPISEHNRLYWYRQTLGQGPEFLTYFQNEAQLEKSRLLSDRFSAERPKGSFSTLEIQRTEQGDSAMYLCASSGQVGTDTQYFGPGTRLTVL.

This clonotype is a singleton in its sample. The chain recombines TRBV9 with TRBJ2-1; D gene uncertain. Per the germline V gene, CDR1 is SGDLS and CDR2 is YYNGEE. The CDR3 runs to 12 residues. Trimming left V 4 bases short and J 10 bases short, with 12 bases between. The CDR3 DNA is TGTGCCAGCAGCTCATCCTCCTACGAGCAGTTCTTC. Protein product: CASSSSSYEQFF.

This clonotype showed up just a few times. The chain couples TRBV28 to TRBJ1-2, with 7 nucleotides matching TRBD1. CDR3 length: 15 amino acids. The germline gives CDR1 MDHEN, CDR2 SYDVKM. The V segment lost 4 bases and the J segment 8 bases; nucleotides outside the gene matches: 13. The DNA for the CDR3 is TGTGCCAGCAGTTCACCTATCCCGACAGGGATGGGCTACACCTTC. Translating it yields CASSSPIPTGMGYTF.

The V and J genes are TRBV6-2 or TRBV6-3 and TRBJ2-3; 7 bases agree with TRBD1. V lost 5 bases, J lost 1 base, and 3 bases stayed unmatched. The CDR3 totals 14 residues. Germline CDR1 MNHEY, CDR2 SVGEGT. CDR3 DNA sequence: TGTGCCAGCAGTCACGGACAGGGCACAGATACGCAGTATTTT. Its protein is CASSHGQGTDTQYF.

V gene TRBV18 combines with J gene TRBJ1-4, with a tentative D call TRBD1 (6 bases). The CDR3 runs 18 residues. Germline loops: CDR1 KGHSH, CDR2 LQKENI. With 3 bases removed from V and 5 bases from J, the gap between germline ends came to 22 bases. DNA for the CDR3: TGTGCCAGCTCACCTCAATCTCGACAGGTCACTTTAAATGAAAAACTGTTTTTT. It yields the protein CASSPQSRQVTLNEKLFF.